These T cell receptor beta chains were read from a single sample in a study of blood T cell repertoires in COVID-19. The assay was immunoSEQ multiplex PCR, and TCRdb's table has in-frame clones only and misses some. This table holds about 180,000 clones, more than 75% found once. The specimen was peripheral blood. All receptors come from a person aged 70 to 80 with COVID-19, enrolled during active disease. Both conserved end residues are part of each CDR3. The order of the fields is J gene, V gene, CDR3 length, CDR3 protein.

J: TRBJ2-2
V: TRBV4-3
length: 15
CDR3: CASSQARLAGGELFF

J: TRBJ2-1
V: TRBV5-4
length: 16
CDR3: CASSRPSGGTYNEQFF

J: TRBJ2-5
V: TRBV6-1
length: 17
CDR3: CASSEAPGLAGQETQYF

J: TRBJ1-2
V: TRBV10-3
length: 13
CDR3: CASKTGTVDGYTF

J: TRBJ2-7
V: TRBV5-1
length: 18
CDR3: CASSLGTSGRGNFYEQYF

J: TRBJ1-6
V: TRBV30
length: 15
CDR3: CAWRPQGTKRSPLHF

J: TRBJ2-7
V: TRBV18
length: 14
CDR3: CASSPGTSMDEQYF

J: TRBJ1-6
V: TRBV27
length: 15
CDR3: CASRLGGAYNSPLHF

J: TRBJ1-6
V: TRBV7-2
length: 15
CDR3: CASSLMRSENSPLHF

J: TRBJ2-2
V: TRBV6-5
length: 12
CDR3: CASLSRGGELFF